This T cell receptor (beta chain) was identified during a study of T cells in Graves' hyperthyroidism and ophthalmopathy. General observations from the study: Blood also carried most thyroid clonotypes expanded above 0.001.

Regions amplified from RNA transcripts were the TCR beta CDR3 regions. Carried out on the TCR CDR3, a first-round RT-PCR used the HTBI primer set. TCRdb processed the multiplex PCR reads anew with MiXCR; each CDR3 protein has one entry. The sample carries under 800,000 distinct CDR3 sequences, roughly 15% recorded once. This clonotype appeared many times. Its target is not known. V lost 6 bases to trimming and J lost 3 bases; unmatched junction nucleotides: 3. Germline V lookup: CDR1 DFQATT, CDR2 SNEGSKA (reference sequence). CDR3 length equals 13 residues. The rearrangement joins TRBV20-1 to TRBJ2-5, with TRBD1 matching over 11 bases. Sequenced input: blood. This clonotype was obtained from a woman between 18 and 29 years old with Graves' hyperthyroidism. The CDR3 protein is CSARTGGEETQYF. CDR3 bases: TGCAGTGCGAGGACAGGGGGCGAAGAGACCCAGTACTTC.